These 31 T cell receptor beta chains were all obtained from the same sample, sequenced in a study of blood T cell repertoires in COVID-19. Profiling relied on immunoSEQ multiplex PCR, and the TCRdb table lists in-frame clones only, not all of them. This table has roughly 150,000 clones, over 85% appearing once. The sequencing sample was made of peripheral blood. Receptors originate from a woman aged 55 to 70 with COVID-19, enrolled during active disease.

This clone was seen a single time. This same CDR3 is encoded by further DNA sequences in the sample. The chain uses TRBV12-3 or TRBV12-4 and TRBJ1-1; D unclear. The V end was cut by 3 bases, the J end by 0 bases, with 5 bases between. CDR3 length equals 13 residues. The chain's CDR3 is CASSLSMNTEAFF. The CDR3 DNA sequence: TGTGCCAGCAGTTTGTCAATGAACACTGAAGCTTTCTTT.

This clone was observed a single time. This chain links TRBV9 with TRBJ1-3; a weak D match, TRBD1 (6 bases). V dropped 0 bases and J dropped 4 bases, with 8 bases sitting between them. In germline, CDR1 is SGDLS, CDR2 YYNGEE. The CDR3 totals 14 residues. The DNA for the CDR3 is TGTGCCAGCAGCGTAGCAGGGGAAGGAAACACCATATATTTT. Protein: CASSVAGEGNTIYF.

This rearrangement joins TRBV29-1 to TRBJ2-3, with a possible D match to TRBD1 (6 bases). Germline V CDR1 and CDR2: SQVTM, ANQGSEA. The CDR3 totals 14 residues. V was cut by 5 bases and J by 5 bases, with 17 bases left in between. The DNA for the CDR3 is TGCAGCGTTCGTGACTACAGGGCGGAAGATACGCAGTATTTT. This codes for CSVRDYRAEDTQYF.

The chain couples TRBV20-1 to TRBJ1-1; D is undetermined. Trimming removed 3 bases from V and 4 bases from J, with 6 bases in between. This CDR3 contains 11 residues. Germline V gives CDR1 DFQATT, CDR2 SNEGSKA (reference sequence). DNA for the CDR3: TGCAGTGCTAGGCGGATCACTGAAGCTTTCTTT. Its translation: CSARRITEAFF.

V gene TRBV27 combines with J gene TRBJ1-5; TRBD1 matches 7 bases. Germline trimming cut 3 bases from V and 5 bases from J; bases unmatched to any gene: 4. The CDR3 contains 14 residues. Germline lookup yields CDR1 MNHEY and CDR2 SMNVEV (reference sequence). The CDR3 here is CASSLSRGYQPQHF. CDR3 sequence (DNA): TGTGCCAGCAGTTTGTCCAGGGGGTATCAGCCCCAGCATTTT.

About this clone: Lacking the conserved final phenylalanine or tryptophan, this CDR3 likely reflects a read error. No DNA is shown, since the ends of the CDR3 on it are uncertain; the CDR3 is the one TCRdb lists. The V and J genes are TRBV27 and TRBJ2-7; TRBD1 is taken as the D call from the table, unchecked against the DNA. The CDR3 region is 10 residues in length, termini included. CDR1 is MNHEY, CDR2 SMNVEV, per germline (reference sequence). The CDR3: CASSLCSGQR.

CDR3 in amino acids: CASSPGQSQYYEKLFF. Written as DNA, the CDR3 is TGTGCCAGCAGCCCCGGACAGAGCCAATACTATGAAAAACTGTTTTTT. This chain uses TRBV7-2 with TRBJ1-4; tentatively, D is TRBD1 (6 bases). The CDR3 contains 16 residues. Germline loops: CDR1 SGHTA, CDR2 FQGNSA. The germline V and J ends were trimmed by 5 bases and 6 bases, with 19 bases remaining between them.

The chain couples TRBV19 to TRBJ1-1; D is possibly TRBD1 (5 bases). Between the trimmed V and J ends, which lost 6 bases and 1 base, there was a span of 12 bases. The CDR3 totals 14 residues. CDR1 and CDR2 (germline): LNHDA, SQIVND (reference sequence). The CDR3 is CASRKGHQNTEAFF. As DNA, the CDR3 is TGTGCCAGTAGGAAAGGACATCAGAACACTGAAGCTTTCTTT.

CDR3 sequence: CASSLVNAGGSYEQYF. DNA of the CDR3: TGTGCCAGCAGCTTAGTTAACGCGGGGGGCTCCTACGAGCAGTACTTC. V usage is TRBV7-6 and J usage is TRBJ2-7, with 8 bases matching TRBD2. Unmatched junction bases numbered 5, after V lost 1 base and J lost 0 bases. Germline values: CDR1 SGHVS, CDR2 FNYEAQ. The CDR3 sequence is 16 residues long.

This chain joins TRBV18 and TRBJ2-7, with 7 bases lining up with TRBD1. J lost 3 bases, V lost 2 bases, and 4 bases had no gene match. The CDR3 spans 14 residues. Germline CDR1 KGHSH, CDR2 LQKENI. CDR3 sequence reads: CASSPTGENYEQYF. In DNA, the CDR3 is TGTGCCAGCTCACCAACAGGGGAAAACTACGAGCAGTACTTC.

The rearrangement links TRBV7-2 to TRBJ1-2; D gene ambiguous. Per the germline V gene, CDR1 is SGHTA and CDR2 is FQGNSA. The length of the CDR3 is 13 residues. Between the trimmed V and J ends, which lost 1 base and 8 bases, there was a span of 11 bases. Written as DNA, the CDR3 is TGTGCCAGCAGCTTAGGCGAGGGCGGAGGCTACACCTTC. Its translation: CASSLGEGGGYTF.

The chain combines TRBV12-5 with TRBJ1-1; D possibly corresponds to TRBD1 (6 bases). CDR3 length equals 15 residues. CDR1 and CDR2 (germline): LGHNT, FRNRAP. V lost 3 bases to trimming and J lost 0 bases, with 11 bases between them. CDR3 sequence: CASGLGTLLNTEAFF. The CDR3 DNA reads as TGTGCTAGTGGTTTAGGGACACTCTTGAACACTGAAGCTTTCTTT.

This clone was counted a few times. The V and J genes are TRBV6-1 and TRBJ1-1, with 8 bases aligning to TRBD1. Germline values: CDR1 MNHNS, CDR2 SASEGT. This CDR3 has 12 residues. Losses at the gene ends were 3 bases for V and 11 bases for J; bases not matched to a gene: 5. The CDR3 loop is CASSDQGARAFF. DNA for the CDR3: TGTGCCAGCAGTGATCAGGGGGCGCGTGCTTTCTTT.

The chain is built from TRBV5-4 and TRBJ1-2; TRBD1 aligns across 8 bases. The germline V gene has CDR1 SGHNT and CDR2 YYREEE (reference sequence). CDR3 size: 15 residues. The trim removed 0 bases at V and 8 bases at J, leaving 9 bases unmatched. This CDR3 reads CASSLDQGAGGGYTF. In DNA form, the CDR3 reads TGTGCCAGCAGCTTGGACCAGGGGGCTGGAGGAGGCTACACCTTC.

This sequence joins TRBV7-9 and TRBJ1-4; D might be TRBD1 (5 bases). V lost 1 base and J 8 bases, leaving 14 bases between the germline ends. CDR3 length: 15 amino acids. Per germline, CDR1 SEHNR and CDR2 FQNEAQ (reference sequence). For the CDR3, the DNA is TGTGCCAGCAGCTTAGACGGGCAGGGTAGGGAAAAACTGTTTTTT. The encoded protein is CASSLDGQGREKLFF.

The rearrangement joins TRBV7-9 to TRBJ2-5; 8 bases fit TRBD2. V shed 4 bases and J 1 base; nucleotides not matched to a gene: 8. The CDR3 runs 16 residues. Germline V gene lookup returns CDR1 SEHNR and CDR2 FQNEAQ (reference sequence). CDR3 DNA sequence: TGTGCCAGCAGCTCAACTAGCGGATCCTTCCAAGAGACCCAGTACTTC. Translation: CASSSTSGSFQETQYF.

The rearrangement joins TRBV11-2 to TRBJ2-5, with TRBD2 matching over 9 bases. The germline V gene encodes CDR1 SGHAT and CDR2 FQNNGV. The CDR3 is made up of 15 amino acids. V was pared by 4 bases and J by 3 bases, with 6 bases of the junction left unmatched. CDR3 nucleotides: TGTGCCAGCAGCTACGGGTCTAGCGGGGAAGAGACCCAGTACTTC. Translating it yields CASSYGSSGEETQYF.

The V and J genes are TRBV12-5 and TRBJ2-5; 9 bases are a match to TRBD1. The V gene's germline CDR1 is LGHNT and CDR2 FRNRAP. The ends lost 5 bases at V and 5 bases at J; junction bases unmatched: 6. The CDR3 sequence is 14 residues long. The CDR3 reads CASGGDRAGETQYF. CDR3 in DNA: TGTGCTAGTGGTGGGGACAGGGCAGGGGAGACCCAGTACTTC.

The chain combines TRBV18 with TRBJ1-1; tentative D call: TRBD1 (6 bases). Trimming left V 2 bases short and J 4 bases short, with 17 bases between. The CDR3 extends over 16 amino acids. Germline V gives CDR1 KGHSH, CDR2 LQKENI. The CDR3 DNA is TGTGCCAGCTCACCAGGCATTGGGGGCTCGGGCACTGAAGCTTTCTTT. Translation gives CASSPGIGGSGTEAFF.

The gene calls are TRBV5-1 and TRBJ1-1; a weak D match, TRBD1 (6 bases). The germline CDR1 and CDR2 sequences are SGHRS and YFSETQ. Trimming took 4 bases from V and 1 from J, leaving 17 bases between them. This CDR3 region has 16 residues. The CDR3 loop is CASSPQSGQTNTEAFF. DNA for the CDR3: TGCGCCAGCAGCCCCCAATCGGGACAAACGAACACTGAAGCTTTCTTT.

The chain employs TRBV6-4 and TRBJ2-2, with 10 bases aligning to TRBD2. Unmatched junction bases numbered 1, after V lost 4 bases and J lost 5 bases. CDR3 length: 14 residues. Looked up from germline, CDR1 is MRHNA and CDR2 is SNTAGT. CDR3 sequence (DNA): TGTGCCAGCAGTGTACTAGCGGGGACCGGGGAGCTGTTTTTT. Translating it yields CASSVLAGTGELFF.

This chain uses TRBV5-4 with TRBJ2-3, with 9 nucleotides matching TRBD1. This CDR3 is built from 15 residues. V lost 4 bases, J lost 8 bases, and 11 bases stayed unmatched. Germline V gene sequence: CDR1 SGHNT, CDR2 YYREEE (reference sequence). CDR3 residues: CASSPPGQGVVTQYF. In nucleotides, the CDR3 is TGTGCCAGCAGCCCGCCGGGACAGGGAGTTGTTACGCAGTATTTT.

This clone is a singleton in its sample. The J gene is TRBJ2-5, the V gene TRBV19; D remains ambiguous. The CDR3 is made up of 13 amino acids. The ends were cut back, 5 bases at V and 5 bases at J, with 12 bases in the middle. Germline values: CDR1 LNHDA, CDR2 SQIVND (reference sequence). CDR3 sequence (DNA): TGTGCCAGTAGTCCATTCTTCGGGGAGACCCAGTACTTC. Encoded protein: CASSPFFGETQYF.

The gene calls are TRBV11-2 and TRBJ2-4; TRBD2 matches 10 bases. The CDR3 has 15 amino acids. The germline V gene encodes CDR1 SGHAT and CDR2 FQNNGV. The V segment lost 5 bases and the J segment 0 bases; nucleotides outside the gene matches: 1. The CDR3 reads CASSPSGGAKNIQYF. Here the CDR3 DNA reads TGTGCCAGCAGCCCTAGCGGGGGAGCCAAAAACATTCAGTACTTC.

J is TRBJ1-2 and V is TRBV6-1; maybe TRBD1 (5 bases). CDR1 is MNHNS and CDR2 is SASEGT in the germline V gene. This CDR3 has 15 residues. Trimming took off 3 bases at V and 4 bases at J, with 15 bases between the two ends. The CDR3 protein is CASSDGQGITYGYTF. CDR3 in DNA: TGTGCCAGCAGTGATGGGCAGGGAATAACCTATGGCTACACCTTC.

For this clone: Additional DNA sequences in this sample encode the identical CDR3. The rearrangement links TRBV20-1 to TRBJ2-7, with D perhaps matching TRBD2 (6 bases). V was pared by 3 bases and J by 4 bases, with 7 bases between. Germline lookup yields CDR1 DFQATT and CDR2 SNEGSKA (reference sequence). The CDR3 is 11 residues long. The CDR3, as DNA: TGCAGTGCTAGGGGAGGATACGAGCAGTACTTC. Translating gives CSARGGYEQYF.

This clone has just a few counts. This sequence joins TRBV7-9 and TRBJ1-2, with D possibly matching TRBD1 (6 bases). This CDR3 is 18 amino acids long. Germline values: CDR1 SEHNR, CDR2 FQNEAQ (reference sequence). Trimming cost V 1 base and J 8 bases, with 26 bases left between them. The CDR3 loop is CASSLGALRDIIFRGYTF. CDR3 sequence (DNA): TGTGCCAGCAGCTTAGGGGCTTTACGGGACATCATTTTTAGGGGCTACACCTTC.

This CDR3 is CASSYGGGSDETQYF. CDR3 DNA: TGTGCCAGCAGTTACGGGGGGGGTAGCGACGAGACCCAGTACTTC. The chain links TRBV6-2 or TRBV6-3 to TRBJ2-5; 7 bases match TRBD2. The CDR3 extends over 15 amino acids. Germline V gene sequence: CDR1 MNHEY, CDR2 SVGEGT. V dropped 2 bases and J dropped 5; count of bases not matched to a gene: 8.

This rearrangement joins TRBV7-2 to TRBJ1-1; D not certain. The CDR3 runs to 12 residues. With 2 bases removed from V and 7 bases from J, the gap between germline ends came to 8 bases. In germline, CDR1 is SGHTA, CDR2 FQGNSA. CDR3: CASSLSRYEAFF. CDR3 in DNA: TGTGCCAGCAGCTTAAGTCGCTATGAAGCTTTCTTT. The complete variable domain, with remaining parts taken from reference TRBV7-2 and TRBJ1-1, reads GAGVSQSPSNKVTEKGKDVELRCDPISGHTALYWYRQSLGQGLEFLIYFQGNSAPDKSGLPSDRFSAERTGGSVSTLTIQRTQQEDSAVYLCASSLSRYEAFFGQGTRLTVV.

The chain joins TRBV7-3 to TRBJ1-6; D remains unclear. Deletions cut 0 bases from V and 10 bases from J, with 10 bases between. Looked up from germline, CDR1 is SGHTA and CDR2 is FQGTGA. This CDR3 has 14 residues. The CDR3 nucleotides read TGTGCCAGCAGCTTAACTCCTGGAGCCTCACCCCTCCACTTT. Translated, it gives CASSLTPGASPLHF.

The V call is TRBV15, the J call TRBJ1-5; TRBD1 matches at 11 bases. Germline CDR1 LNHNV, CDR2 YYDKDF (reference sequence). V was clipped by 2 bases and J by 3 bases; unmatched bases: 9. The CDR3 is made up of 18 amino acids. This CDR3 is CATSRTGTGGINNQPQHF. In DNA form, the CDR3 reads TGTGCCACCAGCAGAACCGGGACAGGGGGGATAAACAATCAGCCCCAGCATTTT. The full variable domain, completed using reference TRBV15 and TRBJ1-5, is DAMVIQNPRYQVTQFGKPVTLSCSQTLNHNVMYWYQQKSSQAPKLLFHYYDKDFNNEADTPDNFQSRRPNTSFCFLDIRSPGLGDTAMYLCATSRTGTGGINNQPQHFGDGTRLSIL.